A single sample is the source of the 24 T cell receptor beta chains below, sequenced in a study of blood T cell repertoires in COVID-19. Assay: immunoSEQ multiplex PCR; the TCRdb copy retains only in-frame clones and omits some. The sample carries approximately 260,000 clones, approximately 78% recorded once. Sequenced input: peripheral blood. These receptors were taken from a woman aged 55-70 years with active or convalescent COVID-19.

V is TRBV11-1 and J is TRBJ2-3; tentative D call: TRBD1 (6 bases). The CDR3 has 10 amino acids. Deletions cut 7 bases from V and 10 bases from J, with 9 bases between. From germline, CDR1 is SGHAT and CDR2 FQDESV (reference sequence). The CDR3 spells CASNRVSQYF. Here the CDR3 DNA reads TGTGCCAGCAACAGGGTATCGCAGTATTTT.

The rearrangement links TRBV3-1 (or the pseudogene TRBV3-2) to TRBJ2-3; maybe TRBD2 (5 bases). The CDR3 is made up of 14 amino acids. From germline, CDR1 is LGHDT and CDR2 YNNKEL (reference sequence). Trimming took 5 bases from V and 4 from J, leaving 13 bases between them. CDR3 in DNA: TGTGCCAGCAGCGAGGGTGGAACCCCAGATACGCAGTATTTT. Translated: CASSEGGTPDTQYF.

The chain couples TRBV5-1 to TRBJ1-3; D gene ambiguous. V dropped 4 bases and J dropped 4 bases, with 15 bases sitting between them. Germline assignment: CDR1 SGHRS and CDR2 YFSETQ. The CDR3 runs 15 residues. The CDR3 region is CASSGSDTGGNTIYF. The CDR3, as DNA: TGCGCCAGCAGCGGGTCTGACACGGGGGGAAACACCATATATTTT.

The rearrangement links TRBV7-9 to TRBJ1-2; D possibly corresponds to TRBD1 (5 bases). CDR3 length: 12 amino acids. Trimming took 2 bases from V and 6 from J, leaving 7 bases between them. Per germline, CDR1 SEHNR and CDR2 FQNEAQ (reference sequence). CDR3 sequence (DNA): TGTGCCAGCAGCTTATGGGGCAATGGCTACACCTTC. Translating it yields CASSLWGNGYTF.

V gene TRBV7-3 combines with J gene TRBJ2-6; 9 bases align to TRBD1. CDR1 and CDR2 (germline): SGHTA, FQGTGA. The CDR3 covers 17 residues. Trimming took 5 bases from V and 1 from J; bases not matched to a gene: 6. The CDR3 reads CASSPPGTGSGANVLTF. DNA for the CDR3: TGTGCCAGCAGCCCACCGGGGACAGGGTCTGGGGCCAACGTCCTGACTTTC.

The chain joins TRBV19 to TRBJ2-7, with TRBD1 matching over 9 bases. This CDR3 comprises 15 residues. V lost 5 bases to trimming and J lost 5 bases; unmatched junction nucleotides: 10. In germline, CDR1 is LNHDA, CDR2 SQIVND (reference sequence). The CDR3 sequence: CASSPRDRANDEQYF. As DNA, the CDR3 is TGTGCCAGTAGTCCCAGGGACAGGGCTAATGACGAGCAGTACTTC.

The chain is built from TRBV7-2 and TRBJ2-7, with TRBD1 identical over 7 bases. The junction had 8 bases not matched to a gene; V was cut back by 5 bases and J by 4 bases. The CDR3 has 14 amino acids. Per the germline V gene, CDR1 is SGHTA and CDR2 is FQGNSA. CDR3 residues: CASSLSTGIYEQYF. Here the CDR3 DNA reads TGTGCCAGCAGCCTTTCGACAGGGATATACGAGCAGTACTTC.

V and J are TRBV7-8 and TRBJ1-2; possibly TRBD1 for D (6 bases). The length of the CDR3 is 16 residues. Trimming took 1 base from V and 3 from J, leaving 15 bases between them. Germline V CDR1 and CDR2: SGHVS, FQNEAQ. The CDR3 reads CASSLGWTVTDYGYTF. The CDR3 DNA sequence: TGTGCCAGCAGCTTAGGCTGGACAGTTACCGACTATGGCTACACCTTC.

The rearrangement joins TRBV4-3 to TRBJ1-2; TRBD1 might be the D (5 bases). The CDR3 is 14 amino acids. V was trimmed by 0 bases and J by 8 bases, leaving 13 bases between them. Germline assignment: CDR1 LGHNA and CDR2 YSLEER. The CDR3 bases are TGCGCCAGCAGCCAAGAGGAGGGGCGCGGGGGCTACACCTTC. This sequence encodes CASSQEEGRGGYTF.

The chain couples TRBV5-1 to TRBJ1-2; TRBD1 might be the D (5 bases). In germline, CDR1 is SGHRS, CDR2 YFSETQ. The V end lost 4 bases, the J end lost 4 bases, and 17 bases lay between the germline ends. This CDR3 is built from 15 residues. DNA for the CDR3: TGCGCCAGCAGCCCTGGGGTGGGGCCCTTCTATGGCTACACCTTC. This sequence encodes CASSPGVGPFYGYTF.

This chain joins TRBV9 and TRBJ2-1; D is perhaps TRBD2 (6 bases). The CDR3 has 15 amino acids. The V and J ends lost 1 base and 4 bases respectively, with 12 bases between them. Germline loops: CDR1 SGDLS, CDR2 YYNGEE. The CDR3: CASSVLEGTYNEQFF. The CDR3 DNA is TGTGCCAGCAGCGTACTGGAGGGGACTTACAATGAGCAGTTCTTC.

This chain connects TRBV9 to TRBJ2-1, with D possibly matching TRBD2 (7 bases). CDR3 size: 17 residues. The germline V gene has CDR1 SGDLS and CDR2 YYNGEE. V lost 3 bases, J lost 6 bases, and 22 bases lay in between. CDR3 protein: CASSASRGREVINEQFF. The CDR3 DNA follows: TGTGCCAGCAGCGCCTCTAGGGGGAGGGAGGTTATCAATGAGCAGTTCTTC.

CDR3 coding DNA: TGTGCCAGCAGCTTAGTCGGGGACACCGGGGAGCTGTTTTTT. This sequence encodes CASSLVGDTGELFF. The chain employs TRBV7-9 and TRBJ2-2; D is perhaps TRBD2 (5 bases). Germline assignment: CDR1 SEHNR and CDR2 FQNEAQ (reference sequence). V was pared by 1 base and J by 3 bases, with 6 bases between. The CDR3 extends over 14 amino acids.

The table lists this clone with a count of one. This chain links TRBV10-1 with TRBJ2-7; no reliable D call. CDR1 and CDR2 from the germline V gene are WNHNN and SYGVQD (reference sequence). The germline V and J ends were trimmed by 0 bases and 4 bases, with 7 bases remaining between them. This CDR3 has 13 residues. The CDR3 bases are TGCGCCAGCAGTGAGTCGTCCCCTTACGAGCAGTACTTC. The encoded protein is CASSESSPYEQYF.

The chain joins TRBV18 to TRBJ1-5, with D possibly matching TRBD1 (5 bases). CDR3 size: 14 residues. Germline-derived CDR1 and CDR2 are KGHSH and LQKENI. Trimming cost V 0 bases and J 6 bases, with 9 bases left between them. DNA for the CDR3: TGTGCCAGCTCACCACCGGGCAGGGCTCAGCCCCAGCATTTT. Its protein is CASSPPGRAQPQHF. Supplemented by reference TRBV18 and TRBJ1-5, the full variable domain reads NAGVMQNPRHLVRRRGQEARLRCSPMKGHSHVYWYRQLPEEGLKFMVYLQKENIIDESGMPKERFSAEFPKEGPSILRIQQVVRGDSAAYFCASSPPGRAQPQHFGDGTRLSIL.

This clone was observed once. This chain uses TRBV5-8 with TRBJ1-2; 10 bases align to TRBD1. The trim removed 9 bases at V and 6 bases at J, leaving 8 bases unmatched. The CDR3 length is 13 residues. CDR1 is SGHTS, CDR2 YDEGEE, per germline. CDR3 amino acids: CATRDRGLDGYTF. CDR3 sequence (DNA): TGTGCCACCAGAGACAGGGGGCTCGATGGCTACACCTTC.

V usage is TRBV27 and J usage is TRBJ2-2; tentatively, D is TRBD1 (5 bases). Trimming cost V 3 bases and J 4 bases, with 12 bases left between them. The V gene's germline CDR1 is MNHEY and CDR2 SMNVEV (reference sequence). There are 15 residues in the CDR3. CDR3 nucleotide sequence: TGTGCCAGCAGTTTGAACAGGTTGGCCACCGGGGAGCTGTTTTTT. Translated: CASSLNRLATGELFF.

The chain is built from TRBV30 and TRBJ1-4, with a weak D call TRBD1 (5 bases). The CDR3 is 13 residues long. CDR1 and CDR2 from the germline V gene are GTSNPN and SVGIG (reference sequence). Between the trimmed V and J ends, which lost 1 base and 8 bases, there was a span of 11 bases. The CDR3 DNA is TGTGCCTGGAGTGAGGGGCTGGGAGAAAAACTGTTTTTT. It encodes CAWSEGLGEKLFF.

The V call is TRBV7-9, the J call TRBJ1-2; D uncertain. CDR1 is SEHNR and CDR2 is FQNEAQ in the germline V gene (reference sequence). The CDR3 covers 14 residues. V lost 1 base and J lost 7, with 13 bases in between. In DNA, the CDR3 is TGTGCCAGCAGCTTAGGTGGGGAGAGTGGTGGCTACACCTTC. It is translated as CASSLGGESGGYTF.

This chain connects TRBV7-6 to TRBJ1-2; TRBD1 agrees at 8 bases. Germline-derived CDR1 and CDR2 are SGHVS and FNYEAQ. V shed 3 bases, J shed 1 base, and the junction held 4 bases outside the gene matches. This CDR3 comprises 15 residues. The CDR3 DNA follows: TGTGCCAGCAGCTTCGGACAGGGCCTTAACTATGGCTACACCTTC. Translation: CASSFGQGLNYGYTF.

J is TRBJ2-6 and V is TRBV19, with D perhaps TRBD1 (6 bases). This CDR3 spans 15 amino acids. The germline V gene encodes CDR1 LNHDA and CDR2 SQIVND (reference sequence). Trimming pared 8 bases from V and 0 bases from J, leaving 11 bases between. CDR3 sequence: CASSGQSSGANVLTF. The CDR3, as DNA: TGTGCCAGTTCGGGACAATCCTCTGGGGCCAACGTCCTGACTTTC.

About this clone itself: The identical CDR3 is also encoded by other nucleotide sequences in the sample. The chain has TRBV19 and TRBJ1-1; D remains ambiguous. CDR3 length: 10 amino acids. Germline assignment: CDR1 LNHDA and CDR2 SQIVND (reference sequence). The CDR3 DNA reads TGTGCTGCAGGGAACACTGAAGCTTTCTTT. Residues: CAAGNTEAFF.

The chain has TRBV5-6 and TRBJ2-7; 8 bases are shared with TRBD1. The CDR3 sequence is 13 residues long. CDR1 SGHDT and CDR2 YYEEEE come from the germline V gene. Germline trimming cut 5 bases from V and 5 bases from J; bases unmatched to any gene: 6. CDR3 bases: TGTGCCAGCAGGAAACAGGGGGGCCACGAGCAGTACTTC. This translates into CASRKQGGHEQYF.

The chain carries TRBV9 and TRBJ2-3; D is possibly TRBD2 (5 bases). Germline CDR1 is SGDLS and CDR2 is YYNGEE. The CDR3 contains 16 residues. The V end lost 0 bases, the J end lost 0 bases, and 11 bases lay between the germline ends. In DNA, the CDR3 is TGTGCCAGCAGCGTAGAGGAGGTGATCAGCACAGATACGCAGTATTTT. This codes for CASSVEEVISTDTQYF.